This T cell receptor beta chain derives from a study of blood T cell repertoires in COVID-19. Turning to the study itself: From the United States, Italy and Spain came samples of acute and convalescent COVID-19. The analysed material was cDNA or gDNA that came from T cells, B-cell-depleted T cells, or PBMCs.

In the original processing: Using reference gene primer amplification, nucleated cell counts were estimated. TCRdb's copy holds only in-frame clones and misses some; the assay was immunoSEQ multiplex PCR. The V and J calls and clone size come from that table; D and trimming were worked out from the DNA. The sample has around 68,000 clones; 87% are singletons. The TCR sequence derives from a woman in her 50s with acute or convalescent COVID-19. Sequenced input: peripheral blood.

The CDR3 coding sequence is TGTGCCAGCAGCCCACAGGGTTTAGGCTACACCTTC. It specifies CASSPQGLGYTF. The chain employs TRBV14 and TRBJ1-2; TRBD1 might be the D (6 bases). The germline V and J ends were trimmed by 4 bases and 8 bases, with 11 bases remaining between them. The CDR3 is made up of 12 amino acids. The germline CDR1 and CDR2 sequences are SGHDN and FVKESK.